This T cell receptor (beta chain) was captured by sequencing in a study of chemoradiotherapy in HPV16-positive cancers. The CDR3 consists of 15 residues. CDR1 and CDR2 (germline): KGHSH, LQKENI. V lost 3 bases to trimming and J lost 1 base, with 9 bases between them. Sequencing used immunoSEQ multiplex PCR; TCRdb keeps in-frame clones, though not all of them. The sample has around 9,800 clones, less than 80% seen once. This clonotype originated in a human donor with HPV-associated anogenital cancer. Collection took place from a patient who underwent chemoradiotherapy. The V gene is TRBV18, the J gene TRBJ2-2, with D tentatively TRBD2 (5 bases). As DNA, the CDR3 is TGTGCCAGCTCACCTTATGCGGGGAACACCGGGGAGCTGTTTTTT. Translated, it gives CASSPYAGNTGELFF.